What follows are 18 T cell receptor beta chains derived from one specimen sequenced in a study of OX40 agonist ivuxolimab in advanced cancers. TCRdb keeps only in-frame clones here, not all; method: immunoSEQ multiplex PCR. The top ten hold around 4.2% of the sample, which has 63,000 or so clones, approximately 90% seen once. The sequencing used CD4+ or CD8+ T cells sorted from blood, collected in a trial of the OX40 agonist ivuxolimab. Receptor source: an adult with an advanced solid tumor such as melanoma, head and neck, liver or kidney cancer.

This CDR3 reads CAPNIDRVEDTQYF. The DNA for the CDR3 is TGTGCCCCAAACATAGACAGGGTTGAAGATACGCAGTATTTT. The chain recombines TRBV2 with TRBJ2-3, with 7 bases lining up with TRBD1. Losses at the gene ends were 11 bases for V and 5 bases for J; bases not matched to a gene: 13. CDR1 and CDR2 from the germline V gene are SNHLY and FYNNEI. This CDR3 spans 14 amino acids.

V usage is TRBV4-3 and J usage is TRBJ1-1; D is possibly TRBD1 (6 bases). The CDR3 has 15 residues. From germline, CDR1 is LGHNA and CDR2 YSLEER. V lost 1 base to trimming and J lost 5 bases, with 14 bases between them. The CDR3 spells CASSQGSRTATEAFF. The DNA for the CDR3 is TGCGCCAGCAGCCAAGGGTCCCGGACAGCGACTGAAGCTTTCTTT.

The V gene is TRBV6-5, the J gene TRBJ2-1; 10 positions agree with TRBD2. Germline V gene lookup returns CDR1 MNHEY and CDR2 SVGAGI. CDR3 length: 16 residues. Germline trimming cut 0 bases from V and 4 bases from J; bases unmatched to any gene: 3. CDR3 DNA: TGTGCCAGCAGTTACTCAGCGGGGGGGTCTTACAATGAGCAGTTCTTC. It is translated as CASSYSAGGSYNEQFF.

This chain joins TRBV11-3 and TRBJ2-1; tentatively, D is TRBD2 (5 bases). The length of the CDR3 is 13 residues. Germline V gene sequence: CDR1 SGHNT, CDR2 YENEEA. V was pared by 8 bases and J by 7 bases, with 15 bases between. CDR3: CASAGQAGNEQFF. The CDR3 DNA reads TGTGCCAGCGCGGGTCAAGCCGGGAATGAGCAGTTCTTC.

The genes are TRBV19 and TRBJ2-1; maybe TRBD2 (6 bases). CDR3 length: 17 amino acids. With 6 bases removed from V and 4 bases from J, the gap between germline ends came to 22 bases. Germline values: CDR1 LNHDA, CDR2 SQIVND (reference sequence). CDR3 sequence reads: CASSYIGSSGIYNEQFF. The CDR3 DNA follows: TGTGCCAGTAGCTATATCGGGAGTAGCGGTATATACAATGAGCAGTTCTTC.

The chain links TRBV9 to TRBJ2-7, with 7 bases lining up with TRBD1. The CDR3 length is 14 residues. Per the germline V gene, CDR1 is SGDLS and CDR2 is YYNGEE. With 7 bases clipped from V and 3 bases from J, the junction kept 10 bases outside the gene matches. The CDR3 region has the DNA TGTGCCAGCGCTCCGGGACCAGGGGGCTACGAGCAGTACTTC. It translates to CASAPGPGGYEQYF.

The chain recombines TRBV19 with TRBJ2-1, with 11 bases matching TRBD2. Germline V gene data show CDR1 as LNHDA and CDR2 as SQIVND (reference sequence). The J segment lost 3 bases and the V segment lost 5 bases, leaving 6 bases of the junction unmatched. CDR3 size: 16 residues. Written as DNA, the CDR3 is TGTGCCAGTAGTCGCTCCGGGACTAGCGGCTACAATGAGCAGTTCTTC. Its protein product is CASSRSGTSGYNEQFF.

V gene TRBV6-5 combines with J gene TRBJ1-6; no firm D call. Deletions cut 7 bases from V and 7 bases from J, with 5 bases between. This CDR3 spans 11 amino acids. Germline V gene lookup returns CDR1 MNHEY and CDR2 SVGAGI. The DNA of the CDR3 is TGTGCCAGCAAATCAAATTCACCCCTCCACTTT. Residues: CASKSNSPLHF.

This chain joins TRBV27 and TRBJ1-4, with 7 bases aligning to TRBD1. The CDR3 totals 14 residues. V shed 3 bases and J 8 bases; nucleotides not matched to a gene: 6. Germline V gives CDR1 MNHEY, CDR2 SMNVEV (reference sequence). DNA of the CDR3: TGTGCCAGCAGTTTTGTGAGGGGGCCCGAAAAACTGTTTTTT. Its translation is CASSFVRGPEKLFF.

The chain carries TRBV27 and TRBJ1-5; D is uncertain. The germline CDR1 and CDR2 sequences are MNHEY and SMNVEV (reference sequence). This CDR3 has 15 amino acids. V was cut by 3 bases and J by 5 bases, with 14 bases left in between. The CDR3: CASSFIGGNHQPQHF. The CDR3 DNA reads TGTGCCAGCAGTTTTATCGGCGGAAATCATCAGCCCCAGCATTTT.

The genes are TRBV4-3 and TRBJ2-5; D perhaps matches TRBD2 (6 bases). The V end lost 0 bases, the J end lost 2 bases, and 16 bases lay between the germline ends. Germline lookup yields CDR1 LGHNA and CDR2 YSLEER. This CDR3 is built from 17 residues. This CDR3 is CASSQDRGALAQETQYF. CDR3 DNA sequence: TGCGCCAGCAGCCAAGATCGCGGGGCCCTAGCACAAGAGACCCAGTACTTC.

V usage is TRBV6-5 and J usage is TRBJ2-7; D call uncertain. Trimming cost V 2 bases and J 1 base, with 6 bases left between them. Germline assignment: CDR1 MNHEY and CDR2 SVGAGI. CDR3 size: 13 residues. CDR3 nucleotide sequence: TGTGCCAGCAGTTACGGACCTTCCTACGAGCAGTACGTC. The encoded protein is CASSYGPSYEQYV.

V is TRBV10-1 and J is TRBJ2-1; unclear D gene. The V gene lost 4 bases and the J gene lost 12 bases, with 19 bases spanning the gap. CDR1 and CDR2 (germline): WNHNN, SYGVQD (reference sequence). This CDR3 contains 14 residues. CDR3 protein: CASSGRAGLSGQFF. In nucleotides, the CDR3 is TGCGCCAGCAGTGGCCGCGCTGGCTTATCCGGGCAGTTCTTC.

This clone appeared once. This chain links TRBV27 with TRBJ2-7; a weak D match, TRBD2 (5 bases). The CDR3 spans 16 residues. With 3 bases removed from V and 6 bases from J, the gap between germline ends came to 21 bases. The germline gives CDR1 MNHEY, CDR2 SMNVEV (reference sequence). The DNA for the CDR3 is TGTGCCAGCAGTTTCGGTTCGCCAGGAGAGGAGGTCGAGCAGTACTTC. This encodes CASSFGSPGEEVEQYF.

The CDR3 region has the DNA TGTGCCAGCAGTGAGGTCGGTATGGGCGAGCAGTACTTC. It specifies CASSEVGMGEQYF. The chain combines TRBV6-1 with TRBJ2-7; D is undetermined. The CDR3 runs 13 residues. V shed 3 bases and J shed 6 bases, with 12 bases lying between them. Germline CDR1 reads MNHNS; CDR2 reads SASEGT.

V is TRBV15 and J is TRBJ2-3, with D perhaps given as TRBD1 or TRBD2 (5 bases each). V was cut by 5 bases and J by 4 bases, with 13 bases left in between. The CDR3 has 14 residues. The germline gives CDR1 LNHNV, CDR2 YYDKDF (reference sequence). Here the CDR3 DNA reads TGTGCCACCAGCCCGACCCGAGGGGCAGATACGCAGTATTTT. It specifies CATSPTRGADTQYF.

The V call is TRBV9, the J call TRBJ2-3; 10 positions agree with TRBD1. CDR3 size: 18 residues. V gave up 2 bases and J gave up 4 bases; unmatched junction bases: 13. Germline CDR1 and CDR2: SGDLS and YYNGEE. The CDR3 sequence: CASSVPRDGQGEADTQYF. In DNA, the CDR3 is TGTGCCAGCAGCGTTCCCCGGGACGGACAGGGGGAGGCAGATACGCAGTATTTT.

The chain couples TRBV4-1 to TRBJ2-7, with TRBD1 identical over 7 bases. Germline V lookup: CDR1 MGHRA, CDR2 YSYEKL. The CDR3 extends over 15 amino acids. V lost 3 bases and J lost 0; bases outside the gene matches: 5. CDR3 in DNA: TGCGCCAGCAGCCACCCGGGACAGTTCTCCTACGAGCAGTACGTC. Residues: CASSHPGQFSYEQYV.